This passage covers 30 T cell receptor beta chains from one sample sequenced in a study of T-cell memory formation after mild COVID-19. TCRdb reanalysed the 5' RACE reads using MiXCR and keeps one entry per CDR3 protein. The table has approximately 150,000 distinct CDR3 sequences, around 5.8% seen once. Material: PBMCs or a T cell subset sorted from them (not recorded which). Receptors were obtained from an adult woman who had mild COVID-19 (a few samples of this study predate the infection). Cell type and time point are not known.

This clonotype has only a few counts. J is TRBJ1-6 and V is TRBV14; D gene ambiguous. Trimming pared 4 bases from V and 9 bases from J, leaving 16 bases between. Germline CDR1 is SGHDN and CDR2 is FVKESK. The CDR3 length is 15 residues. As DNA, the CDR3 is TGTGCCAGCAGCCTACATACTGGTCTTGGTTCACCCCTCCACTTT. Translation: CASSLHTGLGSPLHF.

This clonotype has at least ten counts. This chain uses TRBV7-9 with TRBJ1-2; D is unclear. The germline gives CDR1 SEHNR, CDR2 FQNEAQ (reference sequence). The CDR3 has 8 residues. V dropped 8 bases and J dropped 13 bases, with 8 bases sitting between them. The DNA for the CDR3 is TGTGCCAGCCCCTTATCCACCTTC. Protein sequence: CASPLSTF.

The rearrangement uses TRBV5-1 and TRBJ1-1, with D possibly TRBD1 on 6 matching bases. CDR1 is SGHRS and CDR2 is YFSETQ in the germline V gene. This CDR3 comprises 15 residues. V lost 4 bases to trimming and J lost 1 base, with 14 bases between them. This CDR3 is CASSPRGGANTEAFF. The CDR3 DNA sequence: TGCGCCAGCAGCCCCCGGGGGGGGGCGAACACTGAAGCTTTCTTT.

The table lists this clonotype with a few counts. CDR3 sequence reads: CASSIGGLADNEQFF. Written as DNA, the CDR3 is TGTGCCAGTAGTATAGGGGGACTAGCGGACAATGAGCAGTTCTTC. This chain links TRBV19 with TRBJ2-1, with 11 bases matching TRBD2. The CDR3 consists of 15 residues. Trimming took 1 base from V and 5 from J; bases not matched to a gene: 1. Germline-derived CDR1 and CDR2 are LNHDA and SQIVND (reference sequence).

The rearrangement links TRBV24-1 to TRBJ2-7; D is unclear. Germline CDR1 KGHDR, CDR2 SFDVKD. Trimming pared 5 bases from V and 4 bases from J, leaving 20 bases between. The CDR3 spans 16 residues. As DNA, the CDR3 is TGTGCCACCAGTGGGGAAGCAGGAGCCAAAGAATACGAGCAGTACTTC. This gives the protein CATSGEAGAKEYEQYF.

The chain's CDR3 is CASSYRRTDTQYF. The CDR3 DNA follows: TGTGCCAGCAGTTACCGGCGGACAGATACGCAGTATTTT. The V gene is TRBV12-3 or TRBV12-4, the J gene TRBJ2-3; D call uncertain. The CDR3 covers 13 residues. V lost 4 bases and J lost 3, with 8 bases in between.

The table lists this clonotype with a few counts. The J gene is TRBJ1-1, the V gene TRBV12-3 or TRBV12-4; D might be TRBD1 (5 bases). The CDR3 is 14 amino acids. V lost 4 bases and J 1 base, leaving 10 bases between the germline ends. CDR3 sequence (DNA): TGTGCCAGCAGTTCATCCGGGACGAACACTGAAGCTTTCTTT. Protein product: CASSSSGTNTEAFF.

This clonotype was recorded a few times. This chain uses TRBV3-1 with TRBJ1-1; D might be TRBD1 (5 bases). The CDR3 sequence is 18 residues long. V lost 6 bases to trimming and J lost 1 base, with 24 bases between them. Per the germline V gene, CDR1 is LGHDT and CDR2 is YNNKEL (reference sequence). CDR3: CASRTVGSSGPRNTEAFF. The DNA of the CDR3 is TGTGCCAGCAGGACAGTAGGATCCTCGGGACCACGGAACACTGAAGCTTTCTTT.

There are many counts of this clonotype. The chain has TRBV5-6 and TRBJ2-7; no clear D. The CDR3 is 13 amino acids. V lost 4 bases to trimming and J lost 0 bases, with 8 bases between them. Germline loops: CDR1 SGHDT, CDR2 YYEEEE. CDR3 in amino acids: CASSARSSYEQYF. Here the CDR3 DNA reads TGTGCCAGCAGCGCCAGGAGCTCCTACGAGCAGTACTTC. Complete variable domain (other parts from reference TRBV5-6 and TRBJ2-7): DAGVTQSPTHLIKTRGQQVTLRCSPKSGHDTVSWYQQALGQGPQFIFQYYEEEERQRGNFPDRFSGHQFPNYSSELNVNALLLGDSALYLCASSARSSYEQYFGPGTRLTVT.

The gene calls are TRBV5-1 and TRBJ2-1; 7 positions agree with TRBD2. V trimming: 4 bases; J trimming: 6 bases; junction bases outside the gene matches: 16. Germline assignment: CDR1 SGHRS and CDR2 YFSETQ. The CDR3 has 17 residues. CDR3 in amino acids: CASSPRGSLAAANEQFF. The CDR3 nucleotides read TGCGCCAGCAGCCCCCGGGGTAGTCTAGCGGCCGCCAATGAGCAGTTCTTC.

This clonotype has only a few counts. The chain has TRBV12-3 or TRBV12-4 and TRBJ2-3; TRBD1 matches at 7 bases. This CDR3 is built from 15 residues. V dropped 2 bases and J dropped 1; count of bases not matched to a gene: 3. CDR3 bases: TGTGCCAGCAGTTTACGACAGGGACGCACAGATACGCAGTATTTT. This encodes CASSLRQGRTDTQYF.

Ten or more counts support this clonotype. CDR3 in DNA: TGTGCCAGCAGTTCTCGTAATCAGCCCCAGCATTTT. This encodes CASSSRNQPQHF. The chain carries TRBV27 and TRBJ1-5, with D hard to call. The germline V gene encodes CDR1 MNHEY and CDR2 SMNVEV (reference sequence). The CDR3 is made up of 12 amino acids. V was clipped by 4 bases and J by 4 bases, with 5 bases between them.

In this sample, this clonotype turned up many times. V and J are TRBV10-3 and TRBJ2-1; 8 positions agree with TRBD1. From germline, CDR1 is ENHRY and CDR2 SYGVKD. V gave up 6 bases and J gave up 9 bases; unmatched junction bases: 4. The CDR3 covers 12 residues. CDR3 amino acids: CAIRKDRAEQFF. The CDR3 DNA reads as TGTGCCATCAGAAAGGACAGGGCTGAGCAGTTCTTC.

This clonotype appeared a few times. V is TRBV2 and J is TRBJ2-3, with TRBD2 matching over 10 bases. CDR3 length equals 16 residues. Germline-derived CDR1 and CDR2 are SNHLY and FYNNEI. Losses at the gene ends were 6 bases for V and 6 bases for J; bases not matched to a gene: 12. The CDR3 loop reads CASRDGLAVRGDTQYF. The CDR3 nucleotides read TGTGCCAGCAGGGACGGACTAGCGGTCCGAGGGGATACGCAGTATTTT.

The rearrangement joins TRBV4-3 to TRBJ2-7, with D maybe TRBD1 (5 bases). V shed 4 bases and J shed 6 bases, with 22 bases lying between them. This CDR3 spans 16 amino acids. In germline, CDR1 is LGHNA, CDR2 YSLEER. The CDR3: CASSPTSGLGPAEQYF. The CDR3 bases are TGCGCCAGCAGCCCCACTTCAGGGCTCGGTCCTGCCGAGCAGTACTTC.

This clonotype was seen more than once but under ten times. V usage is TRBV2 and J usage is TRBJ1-2; the D is unclear. There are 14 residues in the CDR3. The V end lost 5 bases, the J end lost 0 bases, and 10 bases lay between the germline ends. Looked up from germline, CDR1 is SNHLY and CDR2 is FYNNEI. The CDR3 loop reads CASSLGRTNYGYTF. The CDR3 bases are TGTGCCAGCAGTTTGGGTCGAACTAACTATGGCTACACCTTC.

There are many counts of this clonotype. The chain links TRBV20-1 to TRBJ2-2; TRBD2 matches 7 bases. Trimming removed 3 bases from V and 3 bases from J; junction bases left unmatched: 7. Germline assignment: CDR1 DFQATT and CDR2 SNEGSKA (reference sequence). This CDR3 has 15 residues. The CDR3 is CSASAGAPDTGELFF. The CDR3 DNA reads as TGCAGTGCTAGTGCGGGAGCCCCTGACACCGGGGAGCTGTTTTTT.

This clonotype was observed a handful of times. This chain connects TRBV5-1 to TRBJ2-7; 11 bases fit TRBD2. V shed 5 bases, J shed 3 bases, and the junction held 4 bases outside the gene matches. CDR1 and CDR2 (germline): SGHRS, YFSETQ. CDR3 size: 14 residues. The CDR3 nucleotides read TGCGCCAGCAGAACGACTAGCGGGGACTACGAGCAGTACTTC. Its translation is CASRTTSGDYEQYF.

This clonotype was counted ten times or more. The J gene is TRBJ2-5, the V gene TRBV7-8; D unclear. CDR1 and CDR2 (germline): SGHVS, FQNEAQ. The CDR3 consists of 13 residues. The germline V and J ends were trimmed by 1 base and 5 bases, with 8 bases remaining between them. CDR3: CASSLGVQETQYF. For the CDR3, the DNA is TGTGCCAGCAGCTTAGGGGTCCAGGAGACCCAGTACTTC. The full variable domain, its missing parts supplied by reference TRBV7-8 and TRBJ2-5, is GAGVSQSPRYKVAKRGQDVALRCDPISGHVSLFWYQQALGQGPEFLTYFQNEAQLDKSGLPSDRFFAERPEGSVSTLKIQRTQQEDSAVYLCASSLGVQETQYFGPGTRLLVL.

This clonotype was observed a few times. The J gene is TRBJ2-5, the V gene TRBV29-1, with 11 positions matching TRBD2. Losses at the gene ends were 6 bases for V and 4 bases for J; bases not matched to a gene: 4. This CDR3 has 13 residues. In germline, CDR1 is SQVTM, CDR2 ANQGSEA. The CDR3 protein is CSVRGLAGETQYF. DNA of the CDR3: TGCAGCGTCCGAGGACTAGCGGGAGAGACCCAGTACTTC.

As to this clonotype: The junction departs from the called germline gene at one end, perhaps through a read error. The V gene is TRBV6-1, the J gene TRBJ2-1; D gene uncertain. This CDR3 is 21 amino acids long. The germline gives CDR1 MNHNS, CDR2 SASEGT. This CDR3 reads CASSTQLAVVGFQPYYDEQFF. The DNA for the CDR3 is TGTGCCAGCAGTACCCAACTGGCGGTGGTGGGTTTTCAGCCGTACTACGATGAGCAGTTCTTC.

This clonotype was counted ten times or more. The rearrangement links TRBV29-1 to TRBJ2-3, with 7 positions matching TRBD1. The junction had 7 bases not matched to a gene; V was cut back by 6 bases and J by 13 bases. CDR3 length equals 10 residues. Looked up from germline, CDR1 is SQVTM and CDR2 is ANQGSEA. CDR3 loop: CSVGQEQKYF. The CDR3 coding sequence is TGCAGCGTCGGACAGGAGCAAAAGTATTTT.

The chain couples TRBV6-5 to TRBJ1-5; 7 bases map to TRBD1. The germline V gene encodes CDR1 MNHEY and CDR2 SVGAGI. This CDR3 comprises 14 residues. Trimming removed 6 bases from V and 6 bases from J; junction bases left unmatched: 8. The CDR3 DNA sequence: TGTGCCAGCAGGAGCGACAGGGCGGGTCAGCCCCAGCATTTT. Protein product: CASRSDRAGQPQHF.

The chain carries TRBV3-1 and TRBJ2-1; the D is unclear. The CDR3 runs 12 residues. Trimming removed 4 bases at V and 4 bases at J, with 5 bases between. Looked up from germline, CDR1 is LGHDT and CDR2 is YNNKEL (reference sequence). CDR3 DNA sequence: TGTGCCAGCAGCCCTTATTACAATGAGCAGTTCTTC. It is translated as CASSPYYNEQFF.

The CDR3, as DNA: TGTGCCAGCAGGGGACGGGACAGGGGCTCGTATGGCTACACCTTC. Residues: CASRGRDRGSYGYTF. The chain combines TRBV12-3 or TRBV12-4 with TRBJ1-2, with 10 positions matching TRBD1. With V trimmed by 6 bases and J by 5 bases, 9 bases remained unmatched. CDR3 length equals 15 residues.

This clonotype was recorded at least ten times. V gene TRBV19 combines with J gene TRBJ1-2; TRBD1 might be the D (6 bases). This CDR3 spans 12 amino acids. Between the trimmed V and J ends, which lost 5 bases and 9 bases, there was a span of 13 bases. Looked up from germline, CDR1 is LNHDA and CDR2 is SQIVND (reference sequence). CDR3 sequence: CASSWLGASYTF. CDR3 DNA: TGTGCCAGTAGTTGGCTGGGGGCGAGCTACACCTTC.

In its sample, this clonotype was seen a few times. V usage is TRBV9 and J usage is TRBJ1-2; D is ambiguous. There are 14 residues in the CDR3. Germline values: CDR1 SGDLS, CDR2 YYNGEE. Trimming pared 0 bases from V and 8 bases from J, leaving 14 bases between. CDR3 residues: CASSVDPGLRGYTF. CDR3 nucleotides: TGTGCCAGCAGCGTAGATCCAGGACTGAGGGGCTACACCTTC.

This clonotype showed up many times. The rearrangement links TRBV20-1 to TRBJ2-5; D possibly matches TRBD1 or TRBD2 (5 bases each). Germline values: CDR1 DFQATT, CDR2 SNEGSKA (reference sequence). CDR3 length: 11 residues. The V and J ends lost 1 base and 5 bases respectively, with 5 bases between them. The CDR3, as DNA: TGCAGTGCTAGAGGGGGGGAGACCCAGTACTTC. It translates to CSARGGETQYF.

This clonotype was seen at least ten times. This chain connects TRBV6-5 to TRBJ2-5; D is possibly TRBD1 (6 bases). V dropped 6 bases and J dropped 1 base, with 12 bases sitting between them. This CDR3 spans 14 amino acids. Germline lookup yields CDR1 MNHEY and CDR2 SVGAGI. The CDR3: CASSIGGTQETQYF. The CDR3 DNA reads as TGTGCCAGCAGCATAGGGGGTACCCAAGAGACCCAGTACTTC.

This clonotype was found many times. The V gene is TRBV7-2, the J gene TRBJ2-1; the D gene is possibly TRBD2 (6 bases). CDR3 length equals 16 residues. V shed 1 base and J shed 2 bases, with 12 bases lying between them. Germline V gives CDR1 SGHTA, CDR2 FQGNSA. This CDR3 reads CASSLGRTTPYNEQFF. The CDR3 bases are TGTGCCAGCAGCTTAGGGAGGACTACCCCCTACAATGAGCAGTTCTTC.